The 20 T cell receptor beta chains below were found in one sample sequenced in a study of shared clonotypes between healthy human individuals. Measured with immunoSEQ multiplex PCR; TCRdb has only the in-frame clones, and not every one. The table lists approximately 500,000 clones, more than 75% of them singletons. The sequenced material came from PBMCs. Every receptor here comes from a woman in her forties in good health. Some clones in this sample may be carry-over from other donors' samples.

The CDR3, as DNA: TGTGCCAGCAGCCCGACAGGGTCTCCAGGCTACACCTTC. Its protein is CASSPTGSPGYTF. The chain carries TRBV7-2 and TRBJ1-2; 7 nucleotides agree with TRBD1. The CDR3 sequence is 13 residues long. Trimming at V came to 5 bases and at J to 8 bases, leaving 8 bases not matched to a gene. Looked up from germline, CDR1 is SGHTA and CDR2 is FQGNSA.

The chain links TRBV10-1 to TRBJ2-5; TRBD2 matches at 12 bases. Trimming took 3 bases from V and 1 from J; bases not matched to a gene: 3. The germline V gene has CDR1 WNHNN and CDR2 SYGVQD (reference sequence). The CDR3 runs to 16 residues. CDR3: CASSEGLAGPQETQYF. Written as DNA, the CDR3 is TGCGCCAGCAGTGAAGGACTAGCGGGGCCCCAAGAGACCCAGTACTTC.

This chain links TRBV9 with TRBJ2-1; D possibly corresponds to TRBD2 (6 bases). The germline V gene encodes CDR1 SGDLS and CDR2 YYNGEE. The V gene lost 0 bases and the J gene lost 3 bases, with 10 bases spanning the gap. The CDR3 covers 15 residues. CDR3 nucleotides: TGTGCCAGCAGCGTAGTAGCGGACAACTACAATGAGCAGTTCTTC. Its translation: CASSVVADNYNEQFF.

CDR3 bases: TGTGCCAGCTCCCGGGACAGGAATCAGCCCCAGCATTTT. The encoded protein is CASSRDRNQPQHF. This chain uses TRBV2 with TRBJ1-5; 8 bases agree with TRBD1. The CDR3 sequence is 13 residues long. After removal of 8 bases from V and 4 bases from J, the junction contained 4 bases not matched to a gene. Germline CDR1 reads SNHLY; CDR2 reads FYNNEI.

The J gene is TRBJ2-1, the V gene TRBV25-1, with D uncertain. The germline V and J ends were trimmed by 1 base and 4 bases, with 5 bases remaining between them. The germline CDR1 and CDR2 sequences are MGHDK and SYGVNS. This CDR3 is 13 amino acids long. CDR3: CASSEWAYNEQFF. CDR3 bases: TGTGCCAGCAGTGAATGGGCTTACAATGAGCAGTTCTTC.

The chain combines TRBV6-4 with TRBJ2-6; tentatively, D is TRBD1 (6 bases). CDR3 length: 15 amino acids. Germline V lookup: CDR1 MRHNA, CDR2 SNTAGT. V gave up 3 bases and J gave up 0 bases, with 6 bases separating them. CDR3 nucleotide sequence: TGTGCCAGCAGTGAACAGGGCTCTGGGGCCAACGTCCTGACTTTC. Translating it yields CASSEQGSGANVLTF.

This clone was found once. The chain recombines TRBV18 with TRBJ1-5; D is perhaps TRBD1 (5 bases). The CDR3 runs to 14 residues. V lost 2 bases and J lost 6, with 11 bases in between. Germline assignment: CDR1 KGHSH and CDR2 LQKENI. The CDR3 nucleotides are TGTGCCAGCTCACCAATTGATGGGGCTCAGCCCCAGCATTTT. The encoded protein is CASSPIDGAQPQHF. The full variable domain, with the rest looked up from reference TRBV18 and TRBJ1-5, is NAGVMQNPRHLVRRRGQEARLRCSPMKGHSHVYWYRQLPEEGLKFMVYLQKENIIDESGMPKERFSAEFPKEGPSILRIQQVVRGDSAAYFCASSPIDGAQPQHFGDGTRLSIL.

The chain employs TRBV11-1 and TRBJ2-5; 7 bases are shared with TRBD2. TRBJ2-7 matches the DNA end more closely, so the J call is doubtful. The CDR3 covers 16 residues. Germline CDR1 is SGHAT and CDR2 is FQDESV (reference sequence). CDR3 in DNA: TGTGCCAGCAGCACCCTCCTTCGCGGGAGCTCCTACGAGCAGTACTTC. This codes for CASSTLLRGSSYEQYF.

This clone was counted between two and nine times. The chain joins TRBV19 to TRBJ2-1; TRBD2 might be the D (5 bases). Germline V gene lookup returns CDR1 LNHDA and CDR2 SQIVND (reference sequence). Deletions cut 3 bases from V and 0 bases from J, with 12 bases between. This CDR3 comprises 16 residues. The CDR3 region has the DNA TGTGCCAGTAGTATCGGCGGGTTAAGCTCCTACAATGAGCAGTTCTTC. Translation: CASSIGGLSSYNEQFF. Filled out from reference TRBV19 and TRBJ2-1, the complete variable domain reads DGGITQSPKYLFRKEGQNVTLSCEQNLNHDAMYWYRQDPGQGLRLIYYSQIVNDFQKGDIAEGYSVSREKKESFPLTVTSAQKNPTAFYLCASSIGGLSSYNEQFFGPGTRLTVL.

V and J are TRBV25-1 and TRBJ2-7; D is unresolved. V lost 3 bases and J 4 bases, leaving 10 bases between the germline ends. Germline V gene sequence: CDR1 MGHDK, CDR2 SYGVNS. The CDR3 contains 13 residues. The DNA of the CDR3 is TGTGCCAGCAGTGATCCTCTACTATACGAGCAGTACTTC. Its protein is CASSDPLLYEQYF.

Comments on this clone: The junction shows a germline mismatch at one end, possibly a read error. The chain carries TRBV12-5 and TRBJ2-5, with 10 bases lining up with TRBD2. This CDR3 comprises 16 residues. Germline V lookup: CDR1 LGHNT, CDR2 FRNRAP. Here the CDR3 reads CTSGLVLSGRAGTQYF. The CDR3 DNA reads as TGTACTAGTGGTTTGGTACTGAGCGGGAGGGCGGGTACCCAGTACTTC.

V usage is TRBV29-1 and J usage is TRBJ1-4, with TRBD1 identical over 7 bases. Per germline, CDR1 SQVTM and CDR2 ANQGSEA. The CDR3 is 14 residues long. V trimming: 5 bases; J trimming: 6 bases; junction bases outside the gene matches: 9. The CDR3: CSVSQGGGHEKLFF. The CDR3 DNA is TGCAGCGTTTCCCAGGGGGGCGGGCATGAAAAACTGTTTTTT.

The chain is built from TRBV14 and TRBJ1-2; no clear D gene. Germline CDR1 reads SGHDN; CDR2 reads FVKESK. Trimming took off 4 bases at V and 4 bases at J, with 13 bases between the two ends. This CDR3 has 14 residues. The CDR3 nucleotides are TGTGCCAGCAGCCGAGAACAGTCTACCTATGGCTACACCTTC. Amino acids: CASSREQSTYGYTF.

This clone appeared a single time. V and J are TRBV27 and TRBJ2-7; D unclear. The CDR3 length is 13 residues. CDR1 is MNHEY, CDR2 SMNVEV, per germline (reference sequence). Deletions cut 4 bases from V and 0 bases from J, with 7 bases between. CDR3 protein: CASSSADSYEQYF. In DNA, the CDR3 is TGTGCCAGCAGTTCGGCCGACTCCTACGAGCAGTACTTC.

V is TRBV11-3 and J is TRBJ2-7, with a weak D call TRBD2 (5 bases). Trimming removed 0 bases at V and 5 bases at J, with 11 bases between. CDR1 is SGHNT, CDR2 YENEEA, per germline. CDR3 length equals 14 residues. CDR3 sequence reads: CASSLDWESHEQYF. The CDR3, as DNA: TGTGCCAGCAGCTTAGATTGGGAGTCCCACGAGCAGTACTTC.

There are many counts of this clone. The chain uses TRBV6-8 and TRBJ2-7; no definite D call. Trimming removed 6 bases at V and 7 bases at J, with 4 bases between. The CDR3 is 9 residues long. CDR1 is MNHGY, CDR2 SAAAGT, per germline. As DNA, the CDR3 is TGTGCCAGCAGCCCTGAGCAGTACTTC. Protein: CASSPEQYF.

This rearrangement joins TRBV28 to TRBJ1-2, with TRBD1 as a possible D gene (5 bases). This CDR3 has 12 amino acids. Trimming removed 8 bases from V and 6 bases from J, with 13 bases in between. Germline V gives CDR1 MDHEN, CDR2 SYDVKM. The CDR3 protein is CASVRGRDGYTF. The CDR3 bases are TGTGCCAGCGTGAGGGGACGTGATGGCTACACCTTC.

The chain links TRBV5-3 to TRBJ2-4, with D possibly TRBD1 on 6 matching bases. TRBV5-3 is assigned to the ORF class and has an uncertain function. V lost 4 bases and J 0 bases, leaving 14 bases between the germline ends. The CDR3 consists of 16 residues. The CDR3 DNA sequence: TGTGCCAGAAGCCAACCCGGGGACATAGCCAAAAACATTCAGTACTTC. Residues: CARSQPGDIAKNIQYF.

V usage is TRBV11-2 and J usage is TRBJ1-1; D is uncertain. With 3 bases removed from V and 5 bases from J, the gap between germline ends came to 10 bases. Germline CDR1 is SGHAT and CDR2 is FQNNGV. The CDR3 runs 13 residues. This CDR3 reads CASSLGSQTEAFF. In nucleotides, the CDR3 is TGTGCCAGCAGCTTGGGGTCTCAAACTGAAGCTTTCTTT.

This sequence joins TRBV19 and TRBJ2-7, with D perhaps matching TRBD2 (6 bases). The ends were cut back, 5 bases at V and 4 bases at J, with 15 bases in the middle. Germline V gene data show CDR1 as LNHDA and CDR2 as SQIVND (reference sequence). The length of the CDR3 is 14 residues. Here the CDR3 reads CASSVGRGPYEQYF. The CDR3 DNA sequence: TGTGCCAGTAGTGTAGGGCGGGGACCATACGAGCAGTACTTC.